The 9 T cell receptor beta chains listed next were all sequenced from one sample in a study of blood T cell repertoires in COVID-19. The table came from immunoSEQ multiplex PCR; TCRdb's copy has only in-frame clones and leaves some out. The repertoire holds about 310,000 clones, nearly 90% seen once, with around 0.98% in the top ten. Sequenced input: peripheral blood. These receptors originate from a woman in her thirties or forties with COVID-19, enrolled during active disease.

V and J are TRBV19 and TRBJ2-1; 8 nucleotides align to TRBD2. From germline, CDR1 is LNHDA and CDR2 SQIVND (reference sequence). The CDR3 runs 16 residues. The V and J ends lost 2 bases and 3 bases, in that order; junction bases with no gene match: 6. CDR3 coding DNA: TGTGCCAGTAGTATACTAGCGGGTGGGGGCTACAATGAGCAGTTCTTC. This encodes CASSILAGGGYNEQFF.

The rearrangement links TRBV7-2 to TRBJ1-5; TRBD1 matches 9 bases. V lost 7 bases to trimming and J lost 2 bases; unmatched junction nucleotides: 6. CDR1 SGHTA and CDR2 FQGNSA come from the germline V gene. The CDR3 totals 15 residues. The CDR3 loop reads CASTPTGGGNQPQHF. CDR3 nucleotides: TGTGCCAGCACCCCGACAGGGGGAGGCAATCAGCCCCAGCATTTT.

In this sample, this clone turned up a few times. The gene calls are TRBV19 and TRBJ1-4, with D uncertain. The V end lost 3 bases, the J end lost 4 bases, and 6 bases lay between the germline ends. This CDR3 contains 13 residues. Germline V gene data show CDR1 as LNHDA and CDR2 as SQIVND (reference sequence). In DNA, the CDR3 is TGTGCCAGTAGTATGCGAAGTAATGAAAAACTGTTTTTT. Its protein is CASSMRSNEKLFF.

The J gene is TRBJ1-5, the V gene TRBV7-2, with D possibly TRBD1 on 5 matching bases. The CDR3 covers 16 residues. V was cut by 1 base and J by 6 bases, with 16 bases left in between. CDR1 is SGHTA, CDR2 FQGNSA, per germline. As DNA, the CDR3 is TGTGCCAGCAGCTTAGGGCAGGGCCAGCCCCTTCAGCCCCAGCATTTT. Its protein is CASSLGQGQPLQPQHF.

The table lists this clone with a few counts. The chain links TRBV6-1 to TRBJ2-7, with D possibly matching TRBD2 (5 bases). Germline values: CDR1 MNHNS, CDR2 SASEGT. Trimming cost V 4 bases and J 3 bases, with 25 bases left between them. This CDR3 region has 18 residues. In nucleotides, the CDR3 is TGTGCCAGCAGTGCCCCCTCCGGACGGAGGTCAACCCTCTACGAGCAGTACTTC. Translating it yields CASSAPSGRRSTLYEQYF.

The CDR3 region has the DNA TGCGCCAGCAGGCCCGGGGTAACGGGGGAGCAGTACTTC. Protein sequence: CASRPGVTGEQYF. The chain couples TRBV5-1 to TRBJ2-7, with TRBD2 as a possible D gene (5 bases). Per germline, CDR1 SGHRS and CDR2 YFSETQ. The V end was cut by 5 bases, the J end by 7 bases, with 16 bases between. The CDR3 length is 13 residues.

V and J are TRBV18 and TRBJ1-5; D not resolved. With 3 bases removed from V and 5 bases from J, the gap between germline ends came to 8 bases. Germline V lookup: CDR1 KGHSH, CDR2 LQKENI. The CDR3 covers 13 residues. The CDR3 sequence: CASSPVSDQPQHF. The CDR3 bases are TGTGCCAGCTCACCGGTATCGGATCAGCCCCAGCATTTT.

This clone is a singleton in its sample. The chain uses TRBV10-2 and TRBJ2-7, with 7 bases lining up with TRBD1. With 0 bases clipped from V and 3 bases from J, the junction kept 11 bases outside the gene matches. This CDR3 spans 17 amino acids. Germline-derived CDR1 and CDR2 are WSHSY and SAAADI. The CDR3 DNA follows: TGCGCCAGCAGTGAGTCCATTTTGACAGGGAACTTCTACGAGCAGTACTTC. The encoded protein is CASSESILTGNFYEQYF.

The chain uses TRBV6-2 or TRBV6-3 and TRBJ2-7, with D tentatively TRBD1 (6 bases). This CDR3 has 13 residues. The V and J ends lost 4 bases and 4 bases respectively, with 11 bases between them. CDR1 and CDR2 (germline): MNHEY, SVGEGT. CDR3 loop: CASSLNREYEQYF. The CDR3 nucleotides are TGTGCCAGCAGTTTAAACAGGGAGTACGAGCAGTACTTC.